This entry describes one TCR beta chain. In the original workflow: For nucleated cells, counts were estimated from reference gene primer amplification. Only in-frame clones appear in the TCRdb table, and some are missing; sequencing was by immunoSEQ multiplex PCR. The D gene and trimming were derived from the DNA, and the V and J assignments and clone size from that table. The repertoire holds about 430,000 clones, with more than 70% as singletons. These data come from a study of blood T cell repertoires in COVID-19. Study in general: The origin of the acute and convalescent COVID-19 samples was the United States, Italy and Spain. The cDNA or gDNA used as material had been derived from T cells, B-cell-depleted T cells, or PBMCs.

Participants were aged about 18 to 100 years, lived in 24 US areas, and enrolled virtually. The germline gives CDR1 LGHDT, CDR2 YNNKEL (reference sequence). V was pared by 4 bases and J by 5 bases, with 11 bases of the junction left unmatched. CDR3 length equals 16 residues. The material sequenced was PBMCs or T cells enriched from blood (not recorded which). This clonotype was sampled from a woman in her late teens or twenties who had been exposed to COVID-19. The chain recombines TRBV3-1 (or the pseudogene TRBV3-2) with TRBJ2-1; 7 nucleotides align to TRBD1. In DNA, the CDR3 is TGTGCCAGCAGCCTTCGCAGGGGGTATAAGGACAATGAGCAGTTCTTC. It yields the protein CASSLRRGYKDNEQFF.